This T cell receptor beta chain comes out of a study of molecular identifiers for immune sequencing clone quantification. Via MiXCR, TCRdb re-called the PCR reads, giving one row per CDR3 protein. The data hold about 640,000 distinct CDR3 sequences, with just under 20% observed a single time. Whole-study results and caveats: Whereas naive cells kept under 1% of molecules in clones above 20 RNA copies, such clones held over 99% in effectors. Jurkat TCR RNA spiked in from one cell (amid some 1 million naive cells) was reportedly detectable.

This clonotype was picked up a small number of times. Its antigen is currently unknown. The sample consisted of naive CD8+ T cells from blood, with Jurkat cell RNA spiked in. Subset here: FACS-sorted CD8+CD4-CCR7+CD45RA+ naive T cells. The receptor was derived from a human donor in good health. Some libraries in this study had Jurkat cell RNA spiked in.

The CDR3 DNA is TGTGCCAGCAGCGGAAGACAGGGTGAGGCAACTAATGAAAAACTGTTTTTT. Translated: CASSGRQGEATNEKLFF. The genes are TRBV7-9 and TRBJ1-4; 7 bases are shared with TRBD1. Unmatched junction bases numbered 9, after V lost 5 bases and J lost 0 bases. CDR1 SEHNR and CDR2 FQNEAQ come from the germline V gene (reference sequence). The CDR3 is 17 amino acids.